The rows below give T cell receptor beta chains drawn from one sample of a study of control samples from healthy donors and cancer patients. Generated by immunoSEQ multiplex PCR, the TCRdb table keeps only in-frame clones and is missing some. The table lists some 170,000 clones, around 94% of them singletons, with 14% in the top ten. The sequenced sample consisted of PBMCs. The receptors were gathered from a man in his sixties with colorectal cancer. CDR3s include the opening cysteine and the closing phenylalanine or tryptophan. A D gene is named only where the DNA matches it firmly. Size is omitted from some rows. Given values are once, few, many or a class for expanded clones.

abundance	j_gene	v_gene	d_gene	CDR3aa	CDR3nt
once	TRBJ2-5	TRBV25-1	TRBD1	CASSEGGQGETQYF	TGTGCCAGCAGTGAGGGGGGACAGGGAGAGACCCAGTACTTC
-	TRBJ2-1	TRBV11-2	TRBD1	CASSLDRGQYNEQFF	TGTGCCAGCAGCTTAGACAGGGGGCAATACAATGAGCAGTTCTTC
-	TRBJ2-1	TRBV29-1	-	CSVVLTGSSYNEQFF	TGCAGCGTTGTTTTAACAGGGAGCTCCTACAATGAGCAGTTCTTC
once	TRBJ2-7	TRBV11-3	-	CASSFRRDYEQYF	TGTGCCAGCAGCTTTAGGCGAGACTACGAGCAGTACTTC
-	TRBJ2-1	TRBV5-1	TRBD2	CASSGRTSGTGEQFF	TGCGCCAGCAGTGGTCGGACTAGTGGGACGGGGGAGCAGTTCTTC
-	TRBJ1-1	TRBV28	TRBD1	CASSPGGAAGATEAFF	TGTGCCAGTTCCCCAGGGGGCGCGGCGGGTGCCACTGAAGCTTTCTTT
-	TRBJ2-3	TRBV12-3/TRBV12-4	-	CASSFQRTDTQYF	TGTGCCAGCAGTTTTCAACGCACAGATACGCAGTATTTT
-	TRBJ2-3	TRBV5-6	TRBD1	CASRGTGRTDTQYF	TGTGCCAGCAGGGGGACAGGCCGCACAGATACGCAGTATTTT
-	TRBJ2-7	TRBV3-1/TRBV3-2	-	CASSRAFEQYF	TGTGCCAGCAGCCGCGCCTTCGAGCAGTACTTC
-	TRBJ2-7	TRBV6-1	TRBD1	CASSAPSGTAAYEQYF	TGTGCCAGCAGTGCCCCTTCCGGGACAGCAGCGTACGAGCAGTACTTC
once	TRBJ2-1	TRBV24-1	-	CATSDFGNEQFF	TGTGCCACCAGTGATTTCGGCAATGAGCAGTTCTTC
-	TRBJ2-1	TRBV11-3	-	CASSSGGPGHNEQFF	TGTGCCAGCAGCTCAGGGGGGCCCGGCCACAATGAGCAGTTCTTC
-	TRBJ2-5	TRBV7-6	-	CASSLGGTTQETQYF	TGTGCCAGCAGCTTAGGAGGAACTACGCAAGAGACCCAGTACTTC
-	TRBJ1-5	TRBV4-1	-	CASSQRSRSNQPQHF	TGCGCCAGCAGCCAGAGGAGTCGTAGCAATCAGCCCCAGCATTTT
-	TRBJ2-3	TRBV4-3	-	CASSQESRRGLYSSTDTQYF	TGCGCCAGCAGCCAAGAGTCAAGGCGGGGACTTTATTCTAGCACAGATACGCAGTATTTT
-	TRBJ2-1	TRBV6-5	TRBD2	CASRNGLGPYNEQFF	TGTGCCAGCAGAAACGGACTAGGGCCCTACAATGAGCAGTTCTTC
-	TRBJ2-1	TRBV2	TRBD2	CASRPRTSGGAKEQFF	TGTGCCAGCAGACCCCGAACTAGCGGGGGGGCCAAGGAGCAGTTCTTC
-	TRBJ1-1	TRBV2	-	CASRAGNTEAFF	TGTGCCAGCAGGGCAGGGAACACTGAAGCTTTCTTT
-	TRBJ2-7	TRBV9	TRBD2	CASSVASGGYEQYF	TGTGCCAGCAGCGTAGCTAGCGGGGGCTACGAGCAGTACTTC
-	TRBJ1-1	TRBV12-3/TRBV12-4	-	CASTTGLNTEAFF	TGTGCCAGCACTACTGGCCTGAACACTGAAGCTTTCTTT
-	TRBJ2-1	TRBV6-2/TRBV6-3	-	CASSSARGEQFF	TGTGCCAGCAGTTCGGCTAGGGGCGAGCAGTTCTTC
-	TRBJ1-5	TRBV2	-	CASSTDSNQPQHF	TGTGCCAGCAGTACGGACAGTAATCAGCCCCAGCATTTT
-	TRBJ1-5	TRBV5-1	-	CASSLEGGNNQPQHF	TGCGCCAGCAGCTTGGAAGGGGGGAATAATCAGCCCCAGCATTTT
-	TRBJ1-1	TRBV7-9	-	CASSLVAGEAFF	TGTGCCAGCAGCTTAGTGGCCGGTGAAGCTTTCTTT
-	TRBJ2-7	TRBV7-2	-	CASRIATGSSYEQYF	TGTGCCAGCAGGATAGCGACCGGAAGCTCCTACGAGCAGTACTTC
-	TRBJ2-1	TRBV5-4	-	CASSNKAGASYNEQFF	TGTGCCAGCAGTAATAAGGCAGGGGCCTCTTACAATGAGCAGTTCTTC
-	TRBJ2-1	TRBV6-4	TRBD2	CASSVMSGGAYEQFF	TGTGCCAGCAGTGTCATGAGCGGGGGGGCATATGAGCAGTTCTTC
-	TRBJ1-1	TRBV9	-	CASSQTGANTEAFF	TGTGCCAGCAGCCAGACAGGTGCGAACACTGAAGCTTTCTTT
once	TRBJ2-7	TRBV6-5	-	CASSPRGGHYEQYF	TGTGCCAGCAGTCCGCGGGGCGGACACTACGAGCAGTACTTC
-	TRBJ1-5	TRBV6-6	-	CASTLGLGNQPQHF	TGTGCCAGCACCCTAGGGCTGGGTAATCAGCCCCAGCATTTT
-	TRBJ2-5	TRBV9	TRBD1	CASSASGTDQETQYF	TGTGCCAGCAGCGCCTCCGGGACAGATCAAGAGACCCAGTACTTC
-	TRBJ2-7	TRBV6-2/TRBV6-3	TRBD1	CASSPQGAQGSYEQYF	TGTGCCAGCAGTCCACAGGGGGCGCAGGGCTCCTACGAGCAGTACTTC
once	TRBJ2-7	TRBV7-2	TRBD1	CASSLRQGGELSYEQYF	TGTGCCAGCAGCTTACGACAGGGTGGGGAGTTGTCCTACGAGCAGTACTTC
-	TRBJ1-2	TRBV5-5	-	CASSLGLFGYTF	TGTGCCAGCAGCCTTGGACTATTTGGCTACACCTTC
-	TRBJ1-1	TRBV9	-	CASSVARGLVLNTEAFF	TGTGCCAGCAGCGTAGCCAGGGGCTTGGTCCTGAACACTGAAGCTTTCTTT
-	TRBJ2-1	TRBV5-4	TRBD2	CASSNTSGRYNEQFF	TGTGCCAGCAGTAATACTAGCGGCAGATACAATGAGCAGTTCTTC
-	TRBJ1-2	TRBV10-3	-	CAIRQRDGVGGYTF	TGTGCCATTCGCCAGAGGGACGGGGTCGGGGGCTACACCTTC
-	TRBJ1-1	TRBV27	TRBD1	CASSSNTGGVEDTEAFF	TGTGCCAGCAGTTCCAACACAGGGGGCGTCGAGGACACTGAAGCTTTCTTT
-	TRBJ2-1	TRBV9	TRBD2	CASSAVLAGGSRNEQFF	TGTGCCAGCAGCGCAGTACTAGCGGGGGGGTCGAGGAATGAGCAGTTCTTC
-	TRBJ2-7	TRBV7-2	TRBD2	CASSLSGGSYEQYF	TGTGCCAGCAGCCTCAGCGGGGGTTCCTACGAGCAGTACTTC
-	TRBJ2-7	TRBV5-1	-	CASSLGTGAKGEQYF	TGCGCCAGCAGCTTGGGGACGGGGGCCAAGGGGGAGCAGTACTTC
few	TRBJ1-2	TRBV6-5	-	CASSDQSPSLGYTF	TGTGCCAGCAGCGATCAATCCCCAAGCCTTGGCTACACCTTC
-	TRBJ2-1	TRBV7-8	-	CASSLARSPGYNEQFF	TGTGCCAGCAGCTTAGCCAGGTCCCCAGGTTACAATGAGCAGTTCTTC
-	TRBJ1-1	TRBV7-9	TRBD1	CASSPGGTEAFF	TGTGCCAGCAGCCCAGGGGGGACTGAAGCTTTCTTT
-	TRBJ2-5	TRBV5-6	-	CASSPGWGEETQYF	TGTGCCAGCAGTCCGGGGTGGGGAGAAGAGACCCAGTACTTC
-	TRBJ2-7	TRBV25-1	-	CASSGGGRGNLDEQYF	TGTGCCAGCAGTGGGGGGGGCAGGGGGAACTTGGACGAGCAGTACTTC
-	TRBJ2-3	TRBV12-5	TRBD2	CASGLGGSGGRTDTQYF	TGTGCTAGTGGTTTGGGAGGCTCGGGGGGGCGCACAGATACGCAGTATTTT
-	TRBJ2-3	TRBV11-3	TRBD1	CASSSFGQAAGDTQYF	TGTGCCAGCAGCTCCTTCGGACAGGCGGCGGGAGATACGCAGTATTTT
-	TRBJ1-5	TRBV4-2	TRBD1	CASSRGKTGGNQPQHF	TGTGCCAGCAGCCGGGGGAAGACAGGGGGCAATCAGCCCCAGCATTTT
once	TRBJ2-3	TRBV30	TRBD1	CARRDRGNTDTQYF	TGTGCCCGCCGGGACAGGGGGAACACAGATACGCAGTATTTT
-	TRBJ1-1	TRBV4-3	-	CASSLRTVNTEAFF	TGCGCCAGCAGCCTCCGGACCGTGAACACTGAAGCTTTCTTT
-	TRBJ2-5	TRBV7-2	TRBD2	CASSLGPSGGETQYF	TGTGCCAGCAGCTTAGGGCCTAGCGGGGGCGAGACCCAGTACTTC